The clone carrying this T cell receptor beta chain has only a few counts. The data were obtained in a study of tumor-infiltrating lymphocytes in localized non-small cell lung cancer. Sequencing used immunoSEQ multiplex PCR; TCRdb keeps in-frame clones, though not all of them. The sample holds roughly 13,000 clones, less than 75% seen once. The V and J ends lost 4 bases and 3 bases, in that order; junction bases with no gene match: 5. The CDR3 is 15 amino acids. Germline assignment: CDR1 SEHNR and CDR2 FQNEAQ (reference sequence). The chain is built from TRBV7-9 and TRBJ1-1, with 10 bases fitting TRBD1. Source material: uninvolved lung tissue not adjacent to the tumor. This clonotype was obtained from a human donor with non-small cell lung cancer. CDR3: CASSYPGTGDTEAFF. The CDR3 DNA reads TGTGCCAGCAGCTACCCCGGGACAGGGGACACTGAAGCTTTCTTT.